Sequencing of this T cell receptor beta chain was carried out in a study of blood T cell repertoires in COVID-19. From germline, CDR1 is SGHVS and CDR2 FQNEAQ. The CDR3 is 13 residues long. V shed 4 bases and J shed 9 bases, with 14 bases lying between them. TCRdb's table, derived via immunoSEQ multiplex PCR, lists solely in-frame clones and lacks some. The sample records 280,000 or so clones, 70% to 90% being singletons. The TCR sequence derives from a man aged 25 to 45 who had recovered from COVID-19. The sequenced material came from PBMCs or T cells enriched from blood (not recorded which). The chain links TRBV7-8 to TRBJ2-3; D gene ambiguous. The CDR3 here is CASSSNEDSTQYF. The CDR3 region has the DNA TGTGCCAGCAGCTCCAACGAGGATAGCACGCAGTATTTT.